The sequence of this TCR beta chain was determined in a study of T-cell reconstitution after alpha-beta-depleted transplantation in children. This CDR3 has 15 residues. From germline, CDR1 is KGHDR and CDR2 SFDVKD. V was cut by 4 bases and J by 1 base, with 10 bases left in between. TCRbeta library preparation incorporated unique molecular identifiers. TCRdb re-called the PCR reads with MiXCR, one entry per CDR3 protein. Of about 640,000 distinct CDR3 sequences in the sample, 13% were seen once. The sample consisted of PBMCs, mostly from graft donor cells, taken 360 days after TCRalphabeta/CD19-depleted stem cell transplant. This sequence originates from a male patient younger than 18 who had a stem cell transplant for acute myeloid leukemia, so the T cells may come from the graft donor. The chain joins TRBV24-1 to TRBJ1-5, with a possible D match to TRBD1 (5 bases). The CDR3 protein is CATSEGGLSNQPQHF. In DNA form, the CDR3 reads TGTGCCACCAGTGAGGGGGGACTAAGCAATCAGCCCCAGCATTTT.